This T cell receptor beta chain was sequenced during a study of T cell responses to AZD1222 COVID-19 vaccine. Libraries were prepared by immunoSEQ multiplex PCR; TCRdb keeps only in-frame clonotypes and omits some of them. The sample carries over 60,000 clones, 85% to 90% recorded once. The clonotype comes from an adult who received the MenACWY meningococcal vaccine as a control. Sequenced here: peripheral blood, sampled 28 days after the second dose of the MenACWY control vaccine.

This CDR3 is CASSSAPGQGAPQETQYF. Written as DNA, the CDR3 is TGTGCCAGCAGCTCAGCGCCGGGACAGGGGGCTCCCCAAGAGACCCAGTACTTC. This chain links TRBV7-6 with TRBJ2-5; 12 bases fit TRBD1. The J segment lost 1 base and the V segment lost 4 bases, leaving 10 bases of the junction unmatched. The CDR3 contains 18 residues. Looked up from germline, CDR1 is SGHVS and CDR2 is FNYEAQ.